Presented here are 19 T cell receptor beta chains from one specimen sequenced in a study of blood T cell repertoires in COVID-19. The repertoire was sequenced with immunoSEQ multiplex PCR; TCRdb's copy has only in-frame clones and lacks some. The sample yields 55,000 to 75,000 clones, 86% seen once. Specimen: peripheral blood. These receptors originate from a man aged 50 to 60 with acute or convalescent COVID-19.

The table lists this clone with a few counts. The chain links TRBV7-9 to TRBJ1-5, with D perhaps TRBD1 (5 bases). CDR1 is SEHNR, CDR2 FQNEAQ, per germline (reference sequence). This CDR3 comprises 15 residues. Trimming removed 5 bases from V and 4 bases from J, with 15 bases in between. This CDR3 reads CASSTQGGINQPQHF. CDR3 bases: TGTGCCAGCAGCACTCAGGGCGGGATAAATCAGCCCCAGCATTTT. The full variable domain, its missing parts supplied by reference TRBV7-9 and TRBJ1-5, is DTGVSQNPRHKITKRGQNVTFRCDPISEHNRLYWYRQTLGQGPEFLTYFQNEAQLEKSRLLSDRFSAERPKGSFSTLEIQRTEQGDSAMYLCASSTQGGINQPQHFGDGTRLSIL.

The CDR3 region has the DNA TGCAGCGTTGAGGGCAGGGGTACGACAGATACGCAGTATTTT. Its translation: CSVEGRGTTDTQYF. The chain is built from TRBV29-1 and TRBJ2-3; weak D call: TRBD1 (6 bases). The length of the CDR3 is 14 residues. Germline assignment: CDR1 SQVTM and CDR2 ANQGSEA. Trimming shortened V by 3 bases and J by 3 bases, and 13 bases separated the two germline ends.

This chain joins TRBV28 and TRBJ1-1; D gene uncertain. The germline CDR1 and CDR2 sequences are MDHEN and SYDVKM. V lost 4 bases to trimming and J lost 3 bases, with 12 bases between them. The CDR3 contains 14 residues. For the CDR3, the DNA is TGTGCCAGCAGTTCCTCCAGGTTGGACACTGAAGCTTTCTTT. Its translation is CASSSSRLDTEAFF. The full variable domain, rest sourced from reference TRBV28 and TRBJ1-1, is DVKVTQSSRYLVKRTGEKVFLECVQDMDHENMFWYRQDPGLGLRLIYFSYDVKMKEKGDIPEGYSVSREKKERFSLILESASTNQTSMYLCASSSSRLDTEAFFGQGTRLTVV.

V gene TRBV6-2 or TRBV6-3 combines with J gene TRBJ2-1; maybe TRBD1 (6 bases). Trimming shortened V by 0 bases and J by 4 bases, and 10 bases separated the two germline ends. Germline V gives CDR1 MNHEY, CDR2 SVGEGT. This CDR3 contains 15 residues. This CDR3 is CASSYSRGSYNEQFF. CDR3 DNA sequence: TGTGCCAGCAGTTACTCGAGGGGGTCTTACAATGAGCAGTTCTTC.

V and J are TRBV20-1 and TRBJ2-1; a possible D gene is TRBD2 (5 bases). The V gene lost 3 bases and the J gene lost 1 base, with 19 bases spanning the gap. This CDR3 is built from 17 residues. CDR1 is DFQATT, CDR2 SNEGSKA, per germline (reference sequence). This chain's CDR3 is CSASGSSRVLSYNEQFF. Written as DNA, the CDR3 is TGCAGTGCTAGTGGTTCCTCGCGGGTCTTATCCTACAATGAGCAGTTCTTC.

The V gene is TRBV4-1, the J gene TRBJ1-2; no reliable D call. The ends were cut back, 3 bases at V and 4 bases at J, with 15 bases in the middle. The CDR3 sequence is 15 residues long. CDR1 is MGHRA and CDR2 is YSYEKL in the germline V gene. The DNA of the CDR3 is TGCGCCAGCAGCCAGGGTTGGGGAGGTCTCTATGGCTACACCTTC. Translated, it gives CASSQGWGGLYGYTF.

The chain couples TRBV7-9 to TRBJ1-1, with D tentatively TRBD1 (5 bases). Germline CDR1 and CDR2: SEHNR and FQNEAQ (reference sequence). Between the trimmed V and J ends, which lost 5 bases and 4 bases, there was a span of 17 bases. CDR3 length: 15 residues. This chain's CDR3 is CASSPPGGDVTEAFF. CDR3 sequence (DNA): TGTGCCAGCAGCCCCCCCGGGGGGGATGTCACTGAAGCTTTCTTT.

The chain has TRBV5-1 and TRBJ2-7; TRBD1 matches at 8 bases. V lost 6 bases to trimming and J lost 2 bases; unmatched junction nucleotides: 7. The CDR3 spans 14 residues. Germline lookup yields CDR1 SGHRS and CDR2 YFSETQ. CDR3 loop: CASKGGQGAYEQYF. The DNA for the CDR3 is TGCGCCAGCAAGGGAGGACAGGGAGCCTACGAGCAGTACTTC.

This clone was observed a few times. The CDR3 sequence: CASSYDYRTGGYQPQHF. In nucleotides, the CDR3 is TGTGCCAGCAGTTACGACTACCGGACAGGGGGGTATCAGCCCCAGCATTTT. The chain employs TRBV6-2 or TRBV6-3 and TRBJ1-5; 10 bases are a match to TRBD1. Germline values: CDR1 MNHEY, CDR2 SVGEGT. J lost 5 bases, V lost 2 bases, and 9 bases had no gene match. The CDR3 totals 17 residues.

In DNA, the CDR3 is TGTGCCAGCCTTTTGACAGGGGGAAACACCATATATTTT. Translating it yields CASLLTGGNTIYF. This chain connects TRBV19 to TRBJ1-3, with 7 bases aligning to TRBD1. V was pared by 9 bases and J by 4 bases, with 6 bases of the junction left unmatched. The length of the CDR3 is 13 residues. CDR1 is LNHDA and CDR2 is SQIVND in the germline V gene (reference sequence).

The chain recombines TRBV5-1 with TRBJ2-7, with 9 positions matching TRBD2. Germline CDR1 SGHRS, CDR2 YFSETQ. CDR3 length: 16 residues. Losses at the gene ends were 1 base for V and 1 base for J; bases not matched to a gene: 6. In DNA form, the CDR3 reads TGCGCCAGCAGCTTGCACGCTAGCGGGAATTCCTACGAGCAGTACTTC. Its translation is CASSLHASGNSYEQYF.

The CDR3 region has the DNA TGTGCCAGCAGCCCGAGGGACAGGGGGCATGGATCACCCCTCCACTTT. Translated: CASSPRDRGHGSPLHF. The rearrangement joins TRBV7-9 to TRBJ1-6; 12 positions agree with TRBD1. V lost 5 bases to trimming and J lost 10 bases; unmatched junction nucleotides: 9. CDR1 is SEHNR and CDR2 is FQNEAQ in the germline V gene (reference sequence). The CDR3 is made up of 16 amino acids.

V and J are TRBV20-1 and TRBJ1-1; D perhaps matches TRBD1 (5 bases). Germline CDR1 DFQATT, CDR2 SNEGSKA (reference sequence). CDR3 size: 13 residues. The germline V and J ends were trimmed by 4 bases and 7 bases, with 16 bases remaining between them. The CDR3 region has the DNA TGCAGTGCTACTGAACCCGGGACTGATGAAGCTTTCTTT. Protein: CSATEPGTDEAFF.

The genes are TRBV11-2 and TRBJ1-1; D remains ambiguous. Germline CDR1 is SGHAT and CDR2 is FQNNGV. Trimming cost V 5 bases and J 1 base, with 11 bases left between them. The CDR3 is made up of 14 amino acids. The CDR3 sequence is CASSSVRGNTEAFF. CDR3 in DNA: TGTGCCAGCAGCAGTGTACGGGGGAACACTGAAGCTTTCTTT.

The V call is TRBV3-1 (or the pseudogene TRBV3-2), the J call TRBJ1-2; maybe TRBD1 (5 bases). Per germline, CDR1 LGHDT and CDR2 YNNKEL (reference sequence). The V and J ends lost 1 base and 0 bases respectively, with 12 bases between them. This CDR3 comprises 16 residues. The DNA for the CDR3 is TGTGCCAGCAGCCAAGTGTCGGGGGTCACTAACTATGGCTACACCTTC. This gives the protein CASSQVSGVTNYGYTF.

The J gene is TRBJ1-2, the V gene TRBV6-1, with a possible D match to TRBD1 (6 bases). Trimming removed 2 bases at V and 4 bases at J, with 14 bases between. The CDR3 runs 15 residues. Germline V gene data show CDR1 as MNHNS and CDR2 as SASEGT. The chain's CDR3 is CASSETGQGPYGYTF. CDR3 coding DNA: TGTGCCAGCAGTGAAACCGGGCAGGGGCCCTATGGCTACACCTTC.

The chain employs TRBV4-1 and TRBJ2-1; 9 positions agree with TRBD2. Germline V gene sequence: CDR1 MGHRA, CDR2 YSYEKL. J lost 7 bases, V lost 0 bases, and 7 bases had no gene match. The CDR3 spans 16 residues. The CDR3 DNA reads TGCGCCAGCAGCCAAGAAGGGCTAGCGGGAAGGAATGAGCAGTTCTTC. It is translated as CASSQEGLAGRNEQFF.

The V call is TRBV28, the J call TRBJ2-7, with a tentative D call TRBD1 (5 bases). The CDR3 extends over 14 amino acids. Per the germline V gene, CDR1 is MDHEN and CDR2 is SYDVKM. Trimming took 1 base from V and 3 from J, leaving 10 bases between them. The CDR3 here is CASSLSQGRYEQYF. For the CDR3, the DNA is TGTGCCAGCAGTTTATCCCAGGGTCGCTACGAGCAGTACTTC. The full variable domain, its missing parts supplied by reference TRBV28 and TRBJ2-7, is DVKVTQSSRYLVKRTGEKVFLECVQDMDHENMFWYRQDPGLGLRLIYFSYDVKMKEKGDIPEGYSVSREKKERFSLILESASTNQTSMYLCASSLSQGRYEQYFGPGTRLTVT.

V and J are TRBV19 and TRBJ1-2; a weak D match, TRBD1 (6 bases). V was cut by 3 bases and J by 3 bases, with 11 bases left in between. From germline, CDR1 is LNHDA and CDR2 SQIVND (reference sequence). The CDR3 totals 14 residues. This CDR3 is CASSIDRTYYGYTF. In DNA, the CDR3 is TGTGCCAGTAGTATTGACAGGACTTACTATGGCTACACCTTC.